The clone carrying this T cell receptor (beta chain) was observed once. This sample was taken from a study of blood T cell repertoires in COVID-19. For the study at large: Resolution of symptoms, clearance, or two negative PCRs was present in recovered Cohort 3 donors.

The protocol was immunoSEQ multiplex PCR, while the TCRdb copy is restricted to in-frame clones and leaves out a portion. The table lists about 280,000 clones, 88% of them singletons. The length of the CDR3 is 14 residues. Germline CDR1 and CDR2: SNHLY and FYNNEI. V lost 7 bases, J lost 4 bases, and 4 bases stayed unmatched. Across about two dozen US areas, participants ranged in age from about 18 to 89 years. Membership in each cohort depended on participant-reported clinical history. The sequence was collected from a woman in her sixties in a cohort exposed to, infected with or recovered from COVID-19 (not recorded which). Sequenced input: PBMCs or T cells enriched from blood (not recorded which). The chain couples TRBV2 to TRBJ2-1; 10 nucleotides match TRBD2. The CDR3 region is CASKPGLAYNEQFF. For the CDR3, the DNA is TGTGCCAGCAAACCGGGACTAGCGTACAATGAGCAGTTCTTC.